The rows below give T cell receptor beta chains drawn from one sample of a study of T-cell reconstitution after alpha-beta-depleted transplantation in children. TCRdb analysed the PCR reads with MiXCR anew, one entry per CDR3 protein. Among 700,000 to 950,000 distinct CDR3 sequences listed, around 17% were seen once. The sequenced sample was PBMCs, mostly from graft donor cells, obtained 360 days after TCRalphabeta/CD19-depleted stem cell transplant. Receptors were obtained from a male patient younger than 18 who had a stem cell transplant for acute lymphoblastic leukemia, so the T cells may come from the graft donor. The CDR3 runs from the conserved cysteine through the conserved F or W. A D gene is named only where the DNA matches it firmly. Clone size is not always given. Where it is, it says once, few, many or a class for expanded clones.

J gene,D gene,clone size,V gene,CDR3 protein,CDR3 DNA
TRBJ2-6,-,-,TRBV20-1,CSASKRLAGANVLTF,TGCAGTGCTAGTAAGCGTCTCGCTGGGGCCAACGTCCTGACTTTC
TRBJ2-3,TRBD2,few,TRBV5-1,CASSHGTSGTHPQYF,TGCGCCAGCAGCCACGGGACTAGTGGTACCCATCCGCAGTATTTT
TRBJ2-7,-,many,TRBV4-1,CASSQEGGFPSYEQYF,TGCGCCAGCAGCCAAGAGGGGGGCTTTCCGTCCTACGAGCAGTACTTC
TRBJ2-6,-,few,TRBV9,CASSVGDSGVLTF,TGTGCCAGCAGCGTAGGTGACAGCGGCGTCCTGACTTTC
TRBJ2-1,-,-,TRBV7-3,CASSLGRTDNEQFF,TGTGCCAGCAGCTTAGGAAGGACGGACAATGAGCAGTTCTTC
TRBJ2-2,TRBD1,-,TRBV5-1,CASSLIGTALTGELFF,TGCGCCAGCAGCTTGATCGGGACAGCCCTCACCGGGGAGCTGTTTTTT
TRBJ2-5,-,-,TRBV4-1,CASSQVPVPRETQYF,TGCGCCAGCAGCCAAGTTCCGGTCCCCAGGGAGACCCAGTACTTC
TRBJ2-5,-,few,TRBV5-1,CASSFPSQETQYF,TGCGCCAGCAGCTTTCCCAGCCAAGAGACCCAGTACTTC
TRBJ2-5,-,few,TRBV5-5,CASSWVQETQYF,TGTGCCAGCAGCTGGGTCCAAGAGACCCAGTACTTC
TRBJ2-7,-,-,TRBV23-1,CASSQFGQGFAEQYF,TGCGCCAGCAGTCAATTCGGGCAGGGGTTCGCCGAGCAGTACTTC
TRBJ2-7,-,-,TRBV20-1,CSARDPLSTYEQYF,TGCAGTGCTAGGGACCCCCTATCTACCTACGAGCAGTACTTC
TRBJ2-1,-,many,TRBV7-6,CASSLGAAHNEQFF,TGTGCCAGCAGCTTAGGTGCAGCCCACAATGAGCAGTTCTTC
TRBJ2-7,TRBD2,-,TRBV5-1,CASSSTSGLSSYEQYF,TGCGCCAGCAGCTCCACTAGCGGCCTCAGCTCCTACGAGCAGTACTTC
TRBJ1-1,TRBD1,-,TRBV10-3,CAMKRQGPGTEAFF,TGTGCCATGAAGCGACAGGGGCCGGGCACTGAAGCTTTCTTT
TRBJ2-7,TRBD2,-,TRBV5-1,CASSLLLAEYEQYF,TGCGCCAGCAGCTTGTTACTAGCGGAATACGAGCAGTACTTC
TRBJ2-7,-,-,TRBV29-1,CSVEVAKASYEQYF,TGCAGCGTTGAGGTAGCGAAAGCCTCCTACGAGCAGTACTTC
TRBJ1-2,-,-,TRBV20-1,CSARERRITYGYTF,TGCAGTGCTAGAGAGAGGCGGATTACCTATGGCTACACCTTC
TRBJ2-5,TRBD2,few,TRBV5-1,CASSHGRASETQYF,TGCGCCAGCAGCCACGGGAGGGCCTCGGAGACCCAGTACTTC
TRBJ2-1,TRBD2,-,TRBV10-3,CAIRGTSWNEQFF,TGTGCCATCAGGGGGACTAGTTGGAATGAGCAGTTCTTC
TRBJ2-7,TRBD2,-,TRBV20-1,CSARFGGATEQYF,TGCAGTGCTAGGTTCGGGGGGGCTACGGAGCAGTACTTC
TRBJ1-3,TRBD1,-,TRBV4-1,CASSRDLTGSSGNTIYF,TGCGCCAGCAGCCGCGACCTGACAGGGTCCTCTGGAAACACCATATATTTT
TRBJ2-7,-,-,TRBV7-9,CASNLLDEDYEQYF,TGTGCCAGCAACCTTTTAGACGAGGACTACGAGCAGTACTTC
TRBJ2-3,TRBD2,-,TRBV5-1,CASSLVAGETDTQYF,TGCGCCAGCAGCTTGGTCGCGGGAGAGACAGATACGCAGTATTTT
TRBJ2-7,-,-,TRBV7-2,CASSLGSGYYEQYF,TGTGCCAGCAGCTTAGGATCGGGGTACTACGAGCAGTACTTC
TRBJ1-4,-,-,TRBV7-3,CASSLKVQGQPNEKLFF,TGTGCCAGCAGCTTAAAGGTTCAGGGCCAACCTAATGAAAAACTGTTTTTT
TRBJ2-1,TRBD2,-,TRBV29-1,CSLSGTDVSSSYNEQFF,TGCAGTCTTAGCGGGACCGACGTATCGAGCTCCTACAATGAGCAGTTCTTC
TRBJ1-6,TRBD1,-,TRBV5-1,CASSTLSQTGSNSPLHF,TGCGCCAGCAGCACCCTTAGCCAGACAGGGAGTAATTCACCCCTCCACTTT
TRBJ1-5,-,few,TRBV12-3/TRBV12-4,CASSQGAGWNQPQHF,TGTGCCAGCAGCCAGGGTGCAGGGTGGAATCAGCCCCAGCATTTT
TRBJ2-1,TRBD2,-,TRBV5-1,CASSSYGTSGVNEQFF,TGCGCCAGCAGCTCATACGGGACTAGCGGGGTGAATGAGCAGTTCTTC
TRBJ2-2,TRBD2,-,TRBV12-3/TRBV12-4,CASSLALVGGWNGELFF,TGTGCCAGCAGTTTAGCCCTAGTGGGAGGGTGGAACGGGGAGCTGTTTTTT
TRBJ1-3,-,few,TRBV29-1,CSALTGSGNTIYF,TGCAGCGCCCTGACAGGTTCTGGAAACACCATATATTTT
TRBJ2-5,TRBD1,many,TRBV5-5,CASSRRQGEETQYF,TGTGCCAGCAGCCGGAGACAGGGGGAAGAGACCCAGTACTTC
TRBJ1-6,-,few,TRBV12-3/TRBV12-4,CASRRALPLGLHF,TGTGCCAGCAGACGGGCCCTACCGTTGGGTCTCCACTTT
TRBJ2-5,-,-,TRBV29-1,CSVETGGGGADPPETQYF,TGCAGCGTTGAAACCGGGGGCGGGGGAGCGGACCCCCCCGAGACCCAGTACTTC
TRBJ1-2,-,few,TRBV7-9,CASSLPQTGNYGYTF,TGTGCCAGCAGCTTACCCCAGACGGGAAACTATGGCTACACCTTC
TRBJ2-2,-,few,TRBV7-9,CASSLPPGPKTTGELFF,TGTGCCAGCAGCCTACCACCGGGACCCAAGACAACCGGGGAGCTGTTTTTT